One sample yielded the 20 T cell receptor beta chains listed below, sequenced in a study of blood T cell repertoires in COVID-19. This table comes from immunoSEQ multiplex PCR, and its TCRdb copy is limited to in-frame clones, with some not included. The table records roughly 200,000 clones, around 86% of them present only once. The source material was peripheral blood. Source of these receptors: a man between 60 and 75 years old with acute or convalescent COVID-19.

This chain uses TRBV29-1 with TRBJ2-7, with D possibly matching TRBD1 (6 bases). The CDR3 is 12 residues long. V was clipped by 6 bases and J by 7 bases, with 16 bases between them. Germline assignment: CDR1 SQVTM and CDR2 ANQGSEA. CDR3 loop: CSVRKQGREQYF. Here the CDR3 DNA reads TGCAGCGTCCGAAAACAGGGCCGTGAGCAGTACTTC.

The chain carries TRBV12-5 and TRBJ2-3, with TRBD1 matching 8 bases. Looked up from germline, CDR1 is LGHNT and CDR2 is FRNRAP. Trimming took 1 base from V and 4 from J; bases not matched to a gene: 4. The CDR3 totals 15 residues. CDR3 DNA sequence: TGTGCTAGTGGTTTGGGGCAGGGGGCGGCAGATACGCAGTATTTT. Its protein product is CASGLGQGAADTQYF.

The chain combines TRBV5-1 with TRBJ2-3; maybe TRBD2 (5 bases). Deletions cut 7 bases from V and 7 bases from J, with 22 bases between. Per germline, CDR1 SGHRS and CDR2 YFSETQ. The CDR3 is 15 amino acids. The CDR3 DNA is TGCGCCAGCGGCAGAAATTCACCCCCCGGGAATACGCAGTATTTT. Encoded protein: CASGRNSPPGNTQYF.

CDR3 in DNA: TGCGCCAGCAGCCCCGGGACTAGCGTAGAGACCCAGTACTTC. It translates to CASSPGTSVETQYF. The rearrangement links TRBV4-1 to TRBJ2-5; 10 bases are a match to TRBD2. The V segment lost 4 bases and the J segment 4 bases; nucleotides outside the gene matches: 3. The CDR3 is made up of 14 amino acids. The germline V gene encodes CDR1 MGHRA and CDR2 YSYEKL.

CDR3 in amino acids: CATSDALTGPEQPQHF. The CDR3 nucleotides read TGTGCCACCAGTGACGCCCTGACAGGGCCGGAACAGCCCCAGCATTTT. The chain links TRBV24-1 to TRBJ1-5, with 7 nucleotides matching TRBD1. The CDR3 covers 16 residues. Germline loops: CDR1 KGHDR, CDR2 SFDVKD. J was trimmed by 7 bases and V by 4 bases; bases with no gene match: 12.

The chain is built from TRBV18 and TRBJ2-7; D may be TRBD1 (6 bases). This CDR3 contains 16 residues. CDR1 is KGHSH, CDR2 LQKENI, per germline. Trimming stripped 3 bases from V and 0 bases from J, with 15 bases between. The CDR3 spells CASSPGTRTSSYEQYF. The CDR3 DNA reads TGTGCCAGCTCACCCGGGACAAGGACGAGCTCCTACGAGCAGTACTTC.

The chain links TRBV24-1 to TRBJ2-3, with 10 bases fitting TRBD1. CDR3 size: 22 residues. Germline loops: CDR1 KGHDR, CDR2 SFDVKD. Unmatched junction bases numbered 19, after V lost 0 bases and J lost 2 bases. The CDR3: CATSDLTPGQGQAGTFTDTQYF. CDR3 nucleotide sequence: TGTGCCACCAGTGATTTGACCCCGGGACAGGGGCAAGCGGGGACTTTCACAGATACGCAGTATTTT.

The chain couples TRBV19 to TRBJ1-4; TRBD1 might be the D (6 bases). CDR1 LNHDA and CDR2 SQIVND come from the germline V gene (reference sequence). This CDR3 comprises 20 residues. Trimming left V 6 bases short and J 6 bases short, with 32 bases between. This chain's CDR3 is CASRKPTVGGLRASYEKLFF. The CDR3 coding sequence is TGTGCCAGTAGAAAACCCACAGTAGGGGGTTTAAGGGCTTCTTATGAAAAACTGTTTTTT.

This chain connects TRBV27 to TRBJ1-2; no firm D call. Germline CDR1 MNHEY, CDR2 SMNVEV (reference sequence). V was cut by 2 bases and J by 2 bases, with 9 bases left in between. The CDR3 is made up of 14 amino acids. CDR3 sequence (DNA): TGTGCCAGCAGTTTAGCGGGTCAGAACTATGGCTACACCTTC. Protein product: CASSLAGQNYGYTF.

The chain carries TRBV18 and TRBJ2-7; D gene uncertain. This CDR3 is built from 16 residues. Germline loops: CDR1 KGHSH, CDR2 LQKENI. Deletions cut 4 bases from V and 2 bases from J, with 18 bases between. CDR3 sequence (DNA): TGTGCCAGCTCACTCGCCCTAGGCCCAAGCCCCTACGAGCAGTACTTC. Translating it yields CASSLALGPSPYEQYF.

V is TRBV27 and J is TRBJ2-5; D is possibly TRBD1 (6 bases). CDR1 is MNHEY and CDR2 is SMNVEV in the germline V gene (reference sequence). This CDR3 comprises 14 residues. V lost 3 bases, J lost 7 bases, and 15 bases lay in between. The CDR3 region is CASSLDSPRGTQYF. DNA of the CDR3: TGTGCCAGCAGTTTGGACAGCCCCAGGGGGACCCAGTACTTC.

This chain connects TRBV11-3 to TRBJ2-5, with 10 bases aligning to TRBD1. The CDR3 runs 15 residues. The V and J ends lost 5 bases and 4 bases, in that order; junction bases with no gene match: 7. CDR1 is SGHNT and CDR2 is YENEEA in the germline V gene. CDR3 sequence (DNA): TGTGCCAGCAGCACCGGGACAGGGGCGGCAGAGACCCAGTACTTC. Encoded protein: CASSTGTGAAETQYF.

The J gene is TRBJ1-5, the V gene TRBV7-9; 8 bases fit TRBD1. CDR1 and CDR2 from the germline V gene are SEHNR and FQNEAQ (reference sequence). The J segment lost 7 bases and the V segment lost 5 bases, leaving 10 bases of the junction unmatched. CDR3 size: 15 residues. For the CDR3, the DNA is TGTGCCAGCAGCCCAAACGGACAGGGATTGCAGCCCCAGCATTTT. This sequence encodes CASSPNGQGLQPQHF. Combining the CDR3 with reference TRBV7-9 and TRBJ1-5 gives the whole variable domain DTGVSQNPRHKITKRGQNVTFRCDPISEHNRLYWYRQTLGQGPEFLTYFQNEAQLEKSRLLSDRFSAERPKGSFSTLEIQRTEQGDSAMYLCASSPNGQGLQPQHFGDGTRLSIL.

The V call is TRBV2, the J call TRBJ1-5; D is possibly TRBD1 (6 bases). CDR3 size: 14 residues. Germline V gene data show CDR1 as SNHLY and CDR2 as FYNNEI. V gave up 1 base and J gave up 7 bases, with 11 bases separating them. Written as DNA, the CDR3 is TGTGCCAGCAGTGAAGACAGGGCAGCCCAGCCCCAGCATTTT. This codes for CASSEDRAAQPQHF.

This chain connects TRBV24-1 to TRBJ2-2, with D possibly TRBD2 on 5 matching bases. Germline V gene sequence: CDR1 KGHDR, CDR2 SFDVKD. The CDR3 runs to 15 residues. The V end was cut by 3 bases, the J end by 6 bases, with 13 bases between. The CDR3 here is CATSDTTRVPGELFF. The CDR3 nucleotides read TGTGCCACCAGTGATACTACTAGGGTTCCCGGGGAGCTGTTTTTT.

The chain links TRBV6-2 or TRBV6-3 to TRBJ1-4; 9 positions match TRBD1. The CDR3 is 14 amino acids. Germline V gene data show CDR1 as MNHEY and CDR2 as SVGEGT. Losses at the gene ends were 4 bases for V and 6 bases for J; bases not matched to a gene: 3. Written as DNA, the CDR3 is TGTGCCAGCAGTTGGGACAGGGAGGATGAAAAACTGTTTTTT. Translation gives CASSWDREDEKLFF.

This sequence joins TRBV7-2 and TRBJ2-3; 8 bases map to TRBD1. This CDR3 is 16 amino acids long. With 5 bases clipped from V and 1 base from J, the junction kept 8 bases outside the gene matches. In germline, CDR1 is SGHTA, CDR2 FQGNSA. This chain's CDR3 is CASSPQGRGRTDTQYF. The CDR3, as DNA: TGTGCCAGCAGCCCACAGGGCAGGGGGCGCACAGATACGCAGTATTTT.

In this sample, this clone turned up a few times. V and J are TRBV14 and TRBJ2-7, with TRBD2 matching 9 bases. With V trimmed by 1 base and J by 2 bases, 9 bases remained unmatched. Per the germline V gene, CDR1 is SGHDN and CDR2 is FVKESK. The CDR3 totals 17 residues. The CDR3 is CASSQGVLRGGTYEQYF. The CDR3 region has the DNA TGTGCCAGCAGCCAAGGAGTTCTGCGGGGGGGCACCTACGAGCAGTACTTC.

Only one count was recorded for this clone. J is TRBJ1-4 and V is TRBV5-1; D is unclear. Trimming left V 0 bases short and J 0 bases short, with 6 bases between. CDR3 length: 15 residues. The germline gives CDR1 SGHRS, CDR2 YFSETQ. The CDR3 region has the DNA TGCGCCAGCAGCTTGGTCACAGCAACTAATGAAAAACTGTTTTTT. Translated: CASSLVTATNEKLFF.

At least ten counts were recorded for this clone. The chain has TRBV7-3 and TRBJ2-3, with TRBD2 as a possible D gene (7 bases). The CDR3 contains 16 residues. Trimming left V 5 bases short and J 4 bases short, with 19 bases between. Germline CDR1 is SGHTA and CDR2 is FQGTGA. The CDR3 reads CASSPRGGGAPDTQYF. The CDR3 DNA is TGTGCCAGCAGCCCGCGGGGAGGGGGGGCCCCAGATACGCAGTATTTT.